The clone carrying this TCR beta chain came up many times. Each 10 ml fresh peripheral blood draw supplied the PBMCs. This sample is drawn from a study of T cells in Graves' hyperthyroidism and ophthalmopathy. In germline, CDR1 is SGHRS, CDR2 YFSETQ. The CDR3 sequence is 15 residues long. The germline V and J ends were trimmed by 5 bases and 1 base, with 13 bases remaining between them. It was RNA transcripts that yielded the amplified TCR beta CDR3 regions. The TCR CDR3 first-round RT-PCR relied on the HTBI primer set. TCRdb redid the calling of the multiplex PCR reads with MiXCR, one entry per CDR3 protein. The data show about 320,000 distinct CDR3 sequences, with 16% seen just once and roughly a third held by the top ten.

V usage is TRBV5-1 and J usage is TRBJ2-1; D is undetermined. The receptor was derived from a man aged 25 to 45 with Graves' hyperthyroidism. Sequencing was performed on blood. CDR3 residues: CASSIPAISYNEQFF. CDR3 bases: TGCGCCAGCAGTATCCCCGCGATATCCTACAATGAGCAGTTCTTC.